This T cell receptor (beta chain) appears in the sequencing data of a study of T cells in Graves' hyperthyroidism and ophthalmopathy. There are a few counts of this clonotype. Antigen specificity is unknown. Researchers took RNA transcripts and amplified the TCR beta CDR3 regions from them. An initial round of RT-PCR targeting the TCR CDR3 relied on the HTBI primer set. Each CDR3 protein is one row after TCRdb ran MiXCR on the multiplex PCR reads. The sample includes approximately 260,000 distinct CDR3 sequences, roughly 15% of them seen just once. The sample, blood from the first hyperthyroidism diagnosis, precedes any ophthalmopathy symptoms. This CDR3 is built from 15 residues. Germline CDR1 and CDR2: SGHRS and YFSETQ. The V end was cut by 4 bases, the J end by 5 bases, with 15 bases between. Study-wide points: Model-based prediction identified ophthalmopathy a median roughly 6.1 months prior to its onset.

Input material: blood. The clonotype comes from a woman between 45 and 65 years old with Graves' hyperthyroidism that later progressed to Graves' ophthalmopathy. V and J are TRBV5-1 and TRBJ1-4; the D gene is possibly TRBD1 (5 bases). The CDR3 nucleotides are TGCGCCAGCAGCCCTTCGACAGCCGAGAATGAAAAACTGTTTTTT. The encoded protein is CASSPSTAENEKLFF. The whole variable domain, remainder taken from reference TRBV5-1 and TRBJ1-4, is KAGVTQTPRYLIKTRGQQVTLSCSPISGHRSVSWYQQTPGQGLQFLFEYFSETQRNKGNFPGRFSGRQFSNSRSEMNVSTLELGDSALYLCASSPSTAENEKLFFGSGTQLSVL.